This T cell receptor (beta chain) was sequenced in a study of monozygotic twins with inflammatory bowel disease. cDNA was produced in eight separate reactions per sample. Reprocessing the 5' RACE reads, TCRdb reports a single entry for every CDR3 protein and omits DNA. The sample table includes about 300,000 distinct CDR3 sequences. Germline CDR1 and CDR2: SGHDN and FVKESK. The CDR3 runs 19 residues. The sample consisted of blood. The rearrangement joins TRBV14 to TRBJ2-1. This receptor was obtained from a human donor with ulcerative colitis or Crohn's disease, or a healthy co-twin of an affected twin (not recorded which). The CDR3 is CASSRLRTSSKSSYNEQFF.